This is a list of T cell receptor beta chains from one sample in a study of T cell changes during pregnancy in multiple sclerosis. Profiling relied on immunoSEQ multiplex PCR, and the TCRdb table lists in-frame clones only, not all of them. The sample lists roughly 87,000 clones; approximately 91% were seen once. The sequenced sample was PBMCs, obtained in the first trimester of pregnancy. The receptors derive from a female donor in good health, serving as a control in a pregnancy study. Some clones in this sample may be carry-over from other donors' samples. Each CDR3 is given with its conserved first and last residue. The order of the fields is J gene, D gene, V gene, clone size, CDR3 protein, CDR3 DNA. D genes are given only for firm matches. The listing skips clone size in some rows; elsewhere it reads once, few, many or a size class.

TRBJ2-1	TRBD1	TRBV18	-	CASSPRQGDNEQFF	TGTGCCAGCTCACCCCGACAGGGAGACAATGAGCAGTTCTTC
TRBJ2-5	TRBD2	TRBV2	-	CASSAFGLAGPETQYF	TGTGCCAGCAGTGCCTTTGGACTAGCGGGACCAGAGACCCAGTACTTC
TRBJ2-5	TRBD2	TRBV5-6	-	CASSSTSGGPSQYF	TGTGCCAGCAGCTCGACTAGCGGGGGTCCGTCCCAGTACTTC
TRBJ1-5	-	TRBV27	-	CASSRGTDSNQPQHF	TGTGCCAGCAGTAGGGGGACGGACAGCAATCAGCCCCAGCATTTT
TRBJ1-5	-	TRBV19	once	CASSTREGDRYQPQHF	TGTGCCAGTAGTACGAGGGAGGGTGACCGTTACCAGCCCCAGCATTTT
TRBJ2-2	TRBD1	TRBV7-8	-	CASSRPGTGKTGELFF	TGTGCCAGCAGCCGCCCCGGGACAGGGAAGACCGGGGAGCTGTTTTTT
TRBJ1-5	TRBD1	TRBV5-1	-	CASSLAGQGGGNQPQHF	TGCGCCAGCAGCTTGGCGGGACAGGGAGGAGGCAATCAGCCCCAGCATTTT
TRBJ1-2	TRBD1	TRBV7-2	-	CASSLRLTGRTF	TGTGCCAGCAGTTTACGATTGACAGGGAGGACCTTC
TRBJ1-2	TRBD1	TRBV6-6	-	CASSYGRDRVGGYTF	TGTGCCAGCAGTTATGGCCGGGACAGGGTAGGAGGCTACACCTTC
TRBJ2-3	-	TRBV5-1	-	CASRDTSTDTQYF	TGCGCCAGCAGGGACACAAGCACAGATACGCAGTATTTT
TRBJ1-1	TRBD1	TRBV28	-	CASSLQGAGNTEAFF	TGTGCCAGCAGTTTGCAGGGGGCAGGAAACACTGAAGCTTTCTTT
TRBJ2-6	TRBD1	TRBV14	-	CASSQRDRRAGANVLTF	TGTGCCAGCAGCCAACGGGACAGACGGGCTGGGGCCAACGTCCTGACTTTC
TRBJ2-5	-	TRBV11-2	-	CASSLGARETQYF	TGTGCCAGCAGCTTAGGAGCGAGAGAGACCCAGTACTTC
TRBJ2-3	TRBD1	TRBV7-9	once	CASSLGQGTDTQYF	TGTGCCAGCAGCTTAGGACAGGGGACAGATACGCAGTATTTT
TRBJ1-1	TRBD1	TRBV7-9	few	CASSLGQGKAFF	TGTGCCAGCAGCTTAGGACAGGGAAAAGCTTTCTTT
TRBJ2-2	-	TRBV29-1	-	CSVEHTTGELFF	TGCAGCGTTGAACACACCACCGGGGAGCTGTTTTTT
TRBJ2-7	TRBD2	TRBV11-2	-	CASSILAGASYEQYF	TGTGCCAGCAGCATACTAGCGGGGGCCTCCTACGAGCAGTACTTC
TRBJ2-3	TRBD2	TRBV7-2	-	CASSHLAGGTDTQYF	TGTGCCAGCAGCCATTTAGCGGGGGGCACAGATACGCAGTATTTT
TRBJ2-1	TRBD2	TRBV6-6	-	CASTLAGEPSYNEQFF	TGTGCCAGCACCCTAGCGGGGGAACCCTCCTACAATGAGCAGTTCTTC
TRBJ2-5	-	TRBV28	-	CASSSQGPILQETQYF	TGTGCCAGCAGTTCACAGGGACCAATCCTACAAGAGACCCAGTACTTC
TRBJ2-1	TRBD2	TRBV6-5	-	CASTASGMNEQFF	TGTGCCAGCACCGCTAGCGGGATGAATGAGCAGTTCTTC
TRBJ1-1	TRBD1	TRBV6-1	-	CASSGGPGTGRPTEAFF	TGTGCCAGCAGTGGGGGGCCGGGGACAGGCCGCCCCACTGAAGCTTTCTTT
TRBJ2-7	-	TRBV6-1	-	CASSEGGRSYEQYF	TGTGCCAGCAGTGAAGGAGGCCGATCCTACGAGCAGTACTTC
TRBJ2-3	TRBD2	TRBV4-2	-	CASSQPGLGADTQYF	TGTGCCAGCAGCCAACCGGGACTAGGGGCAGATACGCAGTATTTT
TRBJ2-7	TRBD1	TRBV19	-	CASSEQGAYEQYF	TGTGCCAGTAGTGAACAGGGGGCCTACGAGCAGTACTTC
TRBJ1-1	-	TRBV6-5	-	CASSYSQGTEAFF	TGTGCCAGCAGTTATTCACAGGGAACTGAAGCTTTCTTT
TRBJ2-7	TRBD1	TRBV27	-	CASSQHGTGETREQYF	TGTGCCAGCAGTCAACACGGGACAGGGGAGACTCGCGAGCAGTACTTC
TRBJ1-1	-	TRBV18	-	CASSPSTVDTEAFF	TGTGCCAGCTCACCGAGTACTGTCGACACTGAAGCTTTCTTT
TRBJ1-3	-	TRBV15	-	CATSYNSGNTIYF	TGTGCCACCAGCTATAACTCTGGAAACACCATATATTTT
TRBJ1-2	-	TRBV5-4	-	CASSPVAGGDYGYTF	TGTGCCAGCAGCCCGGTTGCCGGGGGGGACTATGGCTACACCTTC
TRBJ2-5	TRBD2	TRBV5-1	-	CASSRTSGYQETQYF	TGCGCCAGCAGCCGGACTAGCGGGTACCAAGAGACCCAGTACTTC
TRBJ2-5	TRBD1	TRBV27	-	CASSGGQGAETQYF	TGTGCCAGCAGTGGAGGACAGGGGGCAGAGACCCAGTACTTC